A selection of T cell receptor beta chains follows, all from one sample in a study of cytomegalovirus exposure and HLA in healthy donors. Measured with immunoSEQ multiplex PCR; TCRdb has only the in-frame clones, and not every one. The sample has about 140,000 clones, nearly 90% seen once; the top ten hold around 0.51%. The sequencing sample was made of PBMCs. Every receptor here comes from a middle-aged woman in good health and CMV-seronegative. The CDR3 runs from the conserved cysteine through the conserved F or W. The order of the fields is CDR3 protein, CDR3 DNA, V gene, J gene, D gene, clone size. The D gene is left open where the match is weak. Size is stated for part of the rows, as once, few or many counts, or as a class when the clone is expanded.

CDR3: CASSSWPGRGYGYTF
DNA: TGTGCCAGCAGCTCATGGCCGGGGAGAGGCTATGGCTACACCTTC
V: TRBV5-4
J: TRBJ1-2
D: .
size: .

CDR3: CASSLAGTGADTQYF
DNA: TGTGCTAGCAGCTTAGCGGGGACAGGCGCAGATACGCAGTATTTT
V: TRBV7-7
J: TRBJ2-3
D: .
size: .

CDR3: CASSLSGGGFEQFF
DNA: TGTGCCAGCAGTTTATCGGGGGGTGGATTTGAGCAGTTCTTC
V: TRBV27
J: TRBJ2-1
D: .
size: .

CDR3: CASSPSPYEQYF
DNA: TGTGCCAGCAGCCCTTCCCCTTACGAGCAGTACTTC
V: TRBV11-3
J: TRBJ2-7
D: .
size: .

CDR3: CASSLRQSNYGYTF
DNA: TGTGCCAGCAGCTTGAGGCAATCAAACTATGGCTACACCTTC
V: TRBV11-2
J: TRBJ1-2
D: .
size: .

CDR3: CASSYKIAGTPYEQYF
DNA: TGTGCCAGCAGTTACAAAATAGCGGGAACGCCCTACGAGCAGTACTTC
V: TRBV6-5
J: TRBJ2-7
D: TRBD2
size: .

CDR3: CASSPRSDTQYF
DNA: TGTGCCAGCAGCCCTAGGAGCGATACGCAGTATTTT
V: TRBV7-9
J: TRBJ2-3
D: .
size: .

CDR3: CASSPGTSDSDTQYF
DNA: TGTGCCAGTAGTCCCGGGACTAGCGACTCAGATACGCAGTATTTT
V: TRBV19
J: TRBJ2-3
D: TRBD2
size: .

CDR3: CASSEGGLAGVREQFF
DNA: TGTGCCAGCAGTGAAGGAGGACTAGCGGGAGTAAGGGAGCAGTTCTTC
V: TRBV6-1
J: TRBJ2-1
D: TRBD2
size: .

CDR3: CASSSFQETQYF
DNA: TGTGCCAGCAGCTCTTTCCAAGAGACCCAGTACTTC
V: TRBV11-2
J: TRBJ2-5
D: .
size: .

CDR3: CASSYGQGGQPQHF
DNA: TGTGCCAGCAGTTACGGACAGGGAGGTCAGCCCCAGCATTTT
V: TRBV6-5
J: TRBJ1-5
D: TRBD1
size: .

CDR3: CTSSQERAGGPNRTDTQYF
DNA: TGCACCAGCAGCCAAGAGAGGGCGGGAGGGCCGAACCGCACAGATACGCAGTATTTT
V: TRBV1
J: TRBJ2-3
D: .
size: .

CDR3: CASSYSGAGGENTIYF
DNA: TGTGCCAGCAGTTACTCGGGGGCAGGGGGCGAAAACACCATATATTTT
V: TRBV6-5
J: TRBJ1-3
D: TRBD1
size: .

CDR3: CSSSLDPYEQYF
DNA: TGTTCCAGCAGTCTAGACCCGTACGAGCAGTACTTC
V: TRBV7-9
J: TRBJ2-7
D: .
size: .

CDR3: CASSTVQGFGQPQHF
DNA: TGTGCCAGCAGCACCGTACAGGGCTTCGGTCAGCCCCAGCATTTT
V: TRBV7-8
J: TRBJ1-5
D: .
size: .

CDR3: CAWTGVGGNTIYF
DNA: TGTGCCTGGACAGGGGTGGGAGGAAACACCATATATTTT
V: TRBV30
J: TRBJ1-3
D: .
size: .

CDR3: CASSISLLRTEAFF
DNA: TGTGCCAGTAGTATATCACTTCTGCGGACTGAAGCTTTCTTT
V: TRBV19
J: TRBJ1-1
D: .
size: once

CDR3: CASSEAQVPGELFF
DNA: TGTGCCAGCAGTGAAGCGCAGGTTCCCGGGGAGCTGTTTTTT
V: TRBV6-1
J: TRBJ2-2
D: .
size: .

CDR3: CASKEGPSYNEQFF
DNA: TGTGCCAGCAAGGAGGGGCCATCCTACAATGAGCAGTTCTTC
V: TRBV6-1
J: TRBJ2-1
D: .
size: .

CDR3: CASSVQRSYNEQFF
DNA: TGTGCCAGTAGTGTCCAACGGAGTTACAATGAGCAGTTCTTC
V: TRBV19
J: TRBJ2-1
D: .
size: .

CDR3: CAWSERLGSYEQYF
DNA: TGTGCCTGGAGTGAGCGACTGGGCTCCTACGAGCAGTACTTC
V: TRBV30
J: TRBJ2-7
D: .
size: .

CDR3: CASSLFQGPEMTQYF
DNA: TGTGCCAGCAGCTTATTCCAGGGCCCCGAGATGACGCAGTATTTT
V: TRBV7-2
J: TRBJ2-3
D: .
size: .

CDR3: CASSLYGWEGLGGELFF
DNA: TGTGCCAGCAGTTTATACGGGTGGGAGGGCCTTGGAGGGGAGCTGTTTTTT
V: TRBV27
J: TRBJ2-2
D: TRBD2
size: .

CDR3: CASSLDGGLAGVPSNEQFF
DNA: TGTGCCAGCAGCTTAGACGGAGGACTAGCGGGAGTCCCCTCCAATGAGCAGTTCTTC
V: TRBV11-2
J: TRBJ2-1
D: TRBD2
size: .

CDR3: CASSSPPGTGIHNEQFF
DNA: TGTGCCAGCAGTTCCCCTCCCGGGACAGGGATTCACAATGAGCAGTTCTTC
V: TRBV28
J: TRBJ2-1
D: TRBD1
size: .

CDR3: CASSFNRGQGSPLHF
DNA: TGTGCCAGCAGCTTCAACAGGGGGCAGGGTTCACCCCTCCACTTT
V: TRBV13
J: TRBJ1-6
D: TRBD1
size: .

CDR3: CASSFVAGSGLRGKNIQYF
DNA: TGTGCCAGCAGTTTTGTCGCTGGTTCGGGACTAAGGGGGAAAAACATTCAGTACTTC
V: TRBV28
J: TRBJ2-4
D: .
size: .

CDR3: CASSYDRYYEQYF
DNA: TGTGCCAGCAGTTACGACAGATACTACGAGCAGTACTTC
V: TRBV6-5
J: TRBJ2-7
D: .
size: .

CDR3: CASSLLGGVNTEAFF
DNA: TGTGCCAGCAGCCTCCTCGGGGGGGTGAACACTGAAGCTTTCTTT
V: TRBV9
J: TRBJ1-1
D: .
size: .

CDR3: CASSSPGQGYEQYF
DNA: TGTGCCAGCAGCTCCCCAGGACAGGGCTACGAGCAGTACTTC
V: TRBV7-3
J: TRBJ2-7
D: TRBD1
size: .